This entry is about one TCR beta chain. Antigen: not known. This entry belongs to a study of post-analysis software for immune sequencing data. The wider study: Relapsing-remitting, secondary progressive and progressive-relapsing forms of multiple sclerosis all featured among disease courses.

Researchers reported that TCR beta cDNA libraries carried unique molecular identifiers. With about 0.95 to 11 million T cells as the source, 540,000 or so cDNA molecules resulted. TCRdb re-called the PCR reads through MiXCR, storing one row per CDR3 protein. The sample lists 740,000 or so distinct CDR3 sequences; under 70% were seen once. Study-wide findings and caveats: TRBV5-6, TRBV5-1 and TRBV20-1 belonged to a set of about five TRBV segments that were more frequent in patients than controls. Significantly lower normalized Chao1 diversity was seen in multiple sclerosis patients than in controls.

V was cut by 1 base and J by 8 bases, with 16 bases left in between. The CDR3 is 15 amino acids. In germline, CDR1 is SGDLS, CDR2 YYNGEE. The sample taken for sequencing was blood. This TCR came from a girl aged 10-17 years with multiple sclerosis. The J gene is TRBJ2-1, the V gene TRBV9; perhaps TRBD2 as D (5 bases). CDR3 bases: TGTGCCAGCAGCGTAACGGACTCGCCATATTATGAGCAGTTCTTC. It specifies CASSVTDSPYYEQFF.